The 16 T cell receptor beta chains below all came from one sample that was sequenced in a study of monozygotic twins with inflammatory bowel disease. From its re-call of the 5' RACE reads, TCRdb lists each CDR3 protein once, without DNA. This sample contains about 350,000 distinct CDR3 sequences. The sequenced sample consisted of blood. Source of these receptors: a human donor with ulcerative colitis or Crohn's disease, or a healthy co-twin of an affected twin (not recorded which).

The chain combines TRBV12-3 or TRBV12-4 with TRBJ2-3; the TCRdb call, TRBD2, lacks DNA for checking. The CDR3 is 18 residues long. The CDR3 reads CASSPPDLRRVGTDTQYF.

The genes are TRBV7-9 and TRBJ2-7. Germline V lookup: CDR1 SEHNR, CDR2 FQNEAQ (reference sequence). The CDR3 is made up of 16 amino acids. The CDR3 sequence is CATHTIDSTGPYEQYF.

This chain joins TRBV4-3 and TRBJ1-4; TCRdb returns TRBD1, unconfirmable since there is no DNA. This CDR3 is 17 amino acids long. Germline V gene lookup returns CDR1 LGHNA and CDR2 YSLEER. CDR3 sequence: CASSKSGRTGGIEKLFF.

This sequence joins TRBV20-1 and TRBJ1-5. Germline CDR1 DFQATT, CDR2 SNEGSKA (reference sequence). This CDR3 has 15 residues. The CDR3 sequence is CSADRDGSGGQPQHF.

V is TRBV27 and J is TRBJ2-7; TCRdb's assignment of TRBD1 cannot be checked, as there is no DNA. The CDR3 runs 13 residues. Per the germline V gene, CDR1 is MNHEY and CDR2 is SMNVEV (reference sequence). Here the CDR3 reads CASSLFPNYEQYF.

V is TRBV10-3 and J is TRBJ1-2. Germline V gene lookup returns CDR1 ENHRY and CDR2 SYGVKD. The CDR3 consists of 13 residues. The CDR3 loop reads CAISEFQTSGYTF.

The CDR3 here is CSARVPSRNIQYF. V gene TRBV20-1 combines with J gene TRBJ2-4; the TCRdb call, TRBD2, lacks DNA for checking. This CDR3 has 13 residues. Looked up from germline, CDR1 is DFQATT and CDR2 is SNEGSKA (reference sequence).

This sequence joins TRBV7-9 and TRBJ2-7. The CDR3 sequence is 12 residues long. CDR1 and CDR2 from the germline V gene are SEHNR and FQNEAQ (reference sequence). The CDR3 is CASSQTPYEQYF.

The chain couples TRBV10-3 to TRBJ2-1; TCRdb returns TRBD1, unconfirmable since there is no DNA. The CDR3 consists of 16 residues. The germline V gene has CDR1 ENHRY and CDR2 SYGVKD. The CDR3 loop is CAISGSSGAQNNEQFF.

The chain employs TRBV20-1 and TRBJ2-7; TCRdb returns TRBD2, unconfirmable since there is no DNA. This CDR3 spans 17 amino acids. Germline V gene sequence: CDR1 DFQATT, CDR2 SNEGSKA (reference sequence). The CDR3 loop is CSASSIVAGLLGYEQYF.

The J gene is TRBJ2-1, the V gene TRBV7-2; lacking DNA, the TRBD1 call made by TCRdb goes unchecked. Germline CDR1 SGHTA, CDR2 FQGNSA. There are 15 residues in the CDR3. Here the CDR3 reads CASSLDPGEYNEQFF.

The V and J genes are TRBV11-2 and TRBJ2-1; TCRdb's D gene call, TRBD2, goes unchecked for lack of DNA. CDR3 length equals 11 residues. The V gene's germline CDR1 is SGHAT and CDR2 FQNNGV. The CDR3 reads CASSEGIEQFF.

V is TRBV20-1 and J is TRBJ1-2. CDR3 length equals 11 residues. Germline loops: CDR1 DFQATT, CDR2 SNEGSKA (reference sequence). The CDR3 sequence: CSARGGAFYTF.

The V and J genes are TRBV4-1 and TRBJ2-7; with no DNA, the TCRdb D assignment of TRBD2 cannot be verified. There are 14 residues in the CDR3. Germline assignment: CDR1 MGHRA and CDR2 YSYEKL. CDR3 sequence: CASSPRDSFYEQYF.

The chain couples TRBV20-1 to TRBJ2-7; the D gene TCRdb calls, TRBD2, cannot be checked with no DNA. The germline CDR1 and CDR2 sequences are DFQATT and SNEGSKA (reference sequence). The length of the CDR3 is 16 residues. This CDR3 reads CSARDPTSGSSYEQYF.

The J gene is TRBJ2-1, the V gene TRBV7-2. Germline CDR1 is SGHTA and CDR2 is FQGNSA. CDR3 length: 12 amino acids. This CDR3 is CASSFELTSQFF. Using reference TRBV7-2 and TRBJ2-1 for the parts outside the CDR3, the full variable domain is GAGVSQSPSNKVTEKGKDVELRCDPISGHTALYWYRQSLGQGLEFLIYFQGNSAPDKSGLPSDRFSAERTGGSVSTLTIQRTQQEDSAVYLCASSFELTSQFFGPGTRLTVL.